What follows are 29 T cell receptor beta chains derived from one specimen sequenced in a study of blood T cell repertoires in COVID-19. Profiling relied on immunoSEQ multiplex PCR, and the TCRdb table lists in-frame clones only, not all of them. This table holds 75,000 to 90,000 clones, more than 75% found once. The sequenced sample was peripheral blood. Receptor source: a man between 45 and 60 years old with active COVID-19.

This clone was observed once. The gene calls are TRBV6-5 and TRBJ2-5; TRBD2 agrees at 10 bases. The V segment lost 6 bases and the J segment 2 bases; nucleotides outside the gene matches: 6. Germline CDR1 and CDR2: MNHEY and SVGAGI. This CDR3 has 15 amino acids. CDR3 nucleotide sequence: TGTGCCAGCAGAGGGGGACTAGCGAGACAAGAGACCCAGTACTTC. Translated: CASRGGLARQETQYF.

This chain joins TRBV6-6 and TRBJ1-1, with 8 bases identical to TRBD1. Germline CDR1 reads MNHNY; CDR2 reads SVGAGI (reference sequence). This CDR3 is 15 amino acids long. V gave up 0 bases and J gave up 6 bases; unmatched junction bases: 6. CDR3 loop: CASSYSTGVNAEAFF. DNA of the CDR3: TGTGCCAGCAGTTACTCGACAGGGGTAAACGCTGAAGCTTTCTTT.

The rearrangement uses TRBV2 and TRBJ1-1; D not resolved. The V gene's germline CDR1 is SNHLY and CDR2 FYNNEI. The V and J ends lost 6 bases and 0 bases respectively, with 11 bases between them. This CDR3 comprises 14 residues. CDR3 coding DNA: TGTGCCAGCAGGGGCGGGAGAATGAACACTGAAGCTTTCTTT. This translates into CASRGGRMNTEAFF.

This clone is a singleton in its sample. This chain links TRBV18 with TRBJ1-2, with TRBD1 as a possible D gene (5 bases). CDR1 and CDR2 (germline): KGHSH, LQKENI. Trimming took 4 bases from V and 2 from J, leaving 11 bases between them. There are 14 residues in the CDR3. The CDR3 sequence: CASSLRGKNYGYTF. The DNA for the CDR3 is TGTGCCAGCTCACTACGGGGGAAGAACTATGGCTACACCTTC.

In DNA form, the CDR3 reads TGTGCCAGCAGCCAAGGGGGGGGAAATCAGCCCCAGCATTTT. Its protein product is CASSQGGGNQPQHF. The chain recombines TRBV6-5 with TRBJ1-5; D perhaps matches TRBD1 (6 bases). This CDR3 is 14 amino acids long. V lost 6 bases to trimming and J lost 4 bases, with 13 bases between them. Germline CDR1 is MNHEY and CDR2 is SVGAGI.

This clone came up a few times. The gene calls are TRBV9 and TRBJ2-1; 15 bases match TRBD2. The V segment lost 3 bases and the J segment 2 bases; nucleotides outside the gene matches: 6. The CDR3 has 18 residues. In germline, CDR1 is SGDLS, CDR2 YYNGEE. CDR3 amino acids: CASSAGGTSGRTYNEQFF. The CDR3 bases are TGTGCCAGCAGCGCCGGAGGGACTAGCGGGAGGACCTACAATGAGCAGTTCTTC.

The chain is built from TRBV7-2 and TRBJ2-7; the D is unclear. V gave up 3 bases and J gave up 0 bases, with 9 bases separating them. The CDR3 has 14 residues. Germline loops: CDR1 SGHTA, CDR2 FQGNSA. CDR3 DNA: TGTGCCAGCAGCTTGGGCCTATCCTCCTACGAGCAGTACTTC. Amino acids: CASSLGLSSYEQYF.

This sequence joins TRBV19 and TRBJ1-2; TRBD1 might be the D (5 bases). CDR1 and CDR2 from the germline V gene are LNHDA and SQIVND (reference sequence). This CDR3 contains 13 residues. V lost 6 bases and J lost 0, with 8 bases in between. CDR3 bases: TGTGCCAGTAGCCGGGGGGCTAACTATGGCTACACCTTC. Encoded protein: CASSRGANYGYTF.

This chain uses TRBV6-5 with TRBJ1-2; 7 bases are shared with TRBD1. V was clipped by 8 bases and J by 2 bases; unmatched bases: 11. The CDR3 is 15 amino acids. CDR1 and CDR2 (germline): MNHEY, SVGAGI. The CDR3 nucleotides are TGTGCCAGCGGAACCTCAGGGGGACCGAACTATGGCTACACCTTC. This sequence encodes CASGTSGGPNYGYTF.

The V gene is TRBV5-1, the J gene TRBJ2-3; 14 positions match TRBD2. Germline values: CDR1 SGHRS, CDR2 YFSETQ. The CDR3 has 14 residues. With V trimmed by 10 bases and J by 6 bases, 7 bases remained unmatched. The CDR3 coding sequence is TGCGCCGGGACTAGCGGGAGAGCGGGGGATACGCAGTATTTT. It encodes CAGTSGRAGDTQYF.

This clone was counted between two and nine times. The chain links TRBV4-2 to TRBJ1-2; TRBD1 matches at 8 bases. Per germline, CDR1 LGHNA and CDR2 YNFKEQ. The J segment lost 8 bases and the V segment lost 0 bases, leaving 8 bases of the junction unmatched. The CDR3 runs 15 residues. CDR3 amino acids: CASSQDRQGARGYTF. In DNA form, the CDR3 reads TGTGCCAGCAGCCAAGATCGGCAGGGGGCACGGGGCTACACCTTC.

The rearrangement uses TRBV7-2 and TRBJ2-5; D is uncertain. The CDR3 loop spans 14 amino acids. Germline V lookup: CDR1 SGHTA, CDR2 FQGNSA. The germline V and J ends were trimmed by 5 bases and 6 bases, with 16 bases remaining between them. CDR3 nucleotides: TGTGCCAGCAGCGGATTGAGAGGCAGTCAGACCCAGTACTTC. Residues: CASSGLRGSQTQYF.

The genes are TRBV29-1 and TRBJ2-3, with TRBD2 matching 10 bases. The germline V gene encodes CDR1 SQVTM and CDR2 ANQGSEA. CDR3 size: 14 residues. The V segment lost 7 bases and the J segment 2 bases; nucleotides outside the gene matches: 6. For the CDR3, the DNA is TGCAGCGGATTGACTAGCGGGCTCACAGATACGCAGTATTTT. Protein product: CSGLTSGLTDTQYF.

This clone has only a few counts. This chain links TRBV9 with TRBJ2-2, with 10 bases aligning to TRBD2. The CDR3 spans 15 residues. Trimming at V came to 4 bases and at J to 3 bases, leaving 3 bases not matched to a gene. The germline gives CDR1 SGDLS, CDR2 YYNGEE. CDR3 DNA sequence: TGTGCCAGCAGCACTGGGACTAGCGACACCGGGGAGCTGTTTTTT. Protein sequence: CASSTGTSDTGELFF.

This sequence joins TRBV25-1 and TRBJ2-5, with TRBD1 matching 10 bases. The CDR3 is 18 residues long. V dropped 5 bases and J dropped 0; count of bases not matched to a gene: 12. Germline V gene data show CDR1 as MGHDK and CDR2 as SYGVNS. CDR3 sequence (DNA): TGTGCCAGCAGTCTGAGGTTTCCGGGACAGGGGTACCAAGAGACCCAGTACTTC. Its protein product is CASSLRFPGQGYQETQYF.

The DNA for the CDR3 is TGTGCCTGGACCCTCACTCTAGCGGGGGGCGGGCAGTTCTTC. Translating it yields CAWTLTLAGGGQFF. The gene calls are TRBV30 and TRBJ2-1; 11 nucleotides line up with TRBD2. V was clipped by 4 bases and J by 12 bases; unmatched bases: 11. From germline, CDR1 is GTSNPN and CDR2 SVGIG (reference sequence). The CDR3 has 14 residues. Full variable domain (rest looked up from reference TRBV30 and TRBJ2-1): SQTIHQWPATLVQPVGSPLSLECTVEGTSNPNLYWYRQAAGRGLQLLFYSVGIGQISSEVPQNLSASRPQDRQFILSSKKLLLSDSGFYLCAWTLTLAGGGQFFGPGTRLTVL.

The gene calls are TRBV20-1 and TRBJ2-2; D not resolved. The V gene lost 7 bases and the J gene lost 8 bases, with 11 bases spanning the gap. The CDR3 loop spans 11 amino acids. Per the germline V gene, CDR1 is DFQATT and CDR2 is SNEGSKA (reference sequence). CDR3 protein: CSGRSDGELFF. The DNA for the CDR3 is TGCAGTGGAAGGAGTGATGGGGAGCTGTTTTTT.

The genes are TRBV19 and TRBJ1-5; 10 nucleotides line up with TRBD1. The ends lost 7 bases at V and 6 bases at J; junction bases unmatched: 6. The V gene's germline CDR1 is LNHDA and CDR2 SQIVND (reference sequence). This CDR3 is built from 14 residues. The CDR3 is CASKWDRGAQPQHF. CDR3 DNA sequence: TGTGCCAGTAAGTGGGACAGGGGCGCTCAGCCCCAGCATTTT.

The gene calls are TRBV5-8 and TRBJ1-1; D remains unclear. Germline-derived CDR1 and CDR2 are SGHTS and YDEGEE. Trimming took off 3 bases at V and 0 bases at J, with 12 bases between the two ends. The CDR3 is 15 amino acids. This CDR3 reads CASSSTRFMNTEAFF. The CDR3 DNA reads TGTGCCAGCAGCTCGACGCGGTTCATGAACACTGAAGCTTTCTTT.

The chain combines TRBV28 with TRBJ1-2; possible D gene TRBD1, 6 bases. The germline gives CDR1 MDHEN, CDR2 SYDVKM. The CDR3 totals 15 residues. Trimming pared 7 bases from V and 0 bases from J, leaving 15 bases between. The CDR3 spells CASTPWTETNYGYTF. The CDR3 DNA reads TGTGCCAGCACCCCCTGGACAGAAACTAACTATGGCTACACCTTC.

This sequence joins TRBV6-5 and TRBJ1-1; TRBD1 is a possible D gene (5 bases). Trimming cost V 4 bases and J 3 bases, with 18 bases left between them. The CDR3 is made up of 16 amino acids. Germline V gene lookup returns CDR1 MNHEY and CDR2 SVGAGI. The CDR3 loop is CASSSPDAGRYTEAFF. The CDR3 DNA reads TGTGCCAGCAGTTCCCCCGATGCAGGGCGGTACACTGAAGCTTTCTTT.

The chain joins TRBV7-2 to TRBJ1-1; D is possibly TRBD1 (6 bases). This CDR3 has 13 amino acids. CDR1 and CDR2 (germline): SGHTA, FQGNSA. V gave up 7 bases and J gave up 3 bases, with 12 bases separating them. Here the CDR3 DNA reads TGTGCCAGCACCCTTGGGGGCCACACTGAAGCTTTCTTT. Amino acid sequence: CASTLGGHTEAFF.

The rearrangement links TRBV10-3 to TRBJ1-5; D ambiguous. The CDR3 runs 13 residues. In germline, CDR1 is ENHRY, CDR2 SYGVKD. Trimming took off 7 bases at V and 1 base at J, with 8 bases between the two ends. CDR3 nucleotide sequence: TGTGCCATCATGGGAGGGAGCAATCAGCCCCAGCATTTT. Translated, it gives CAIMGGSNQPQHF.

V is TRBV6-6 and J is TRBJ2-3, with a weak D call TRBD2 (6 bases). Trimming pared 2 bases from V and 2 bases from J, leaving 11 bases between. CDR1 is MNHNY, CDR2 SVGAGI, per germline (reference sequence). There are 15 residues in the CDR3. CDR3 loop: CASSYRGLSTDTQYF. The CDR3 DNA reads as TGTGCCAGCAGTTACCGGGGACTTTCCACAGATACGCAGTATTTT.

V gene TRBV6-1 combines with J gene TRBJ2-1, with 8 bases lining up with TRBD2. Germline CDR1 MNHNS, CDR2 SASEGT. J was trimmed by 9 bases and V by 2 bases; bases with no gene match: 18. The CDR3 has 18 residues. The CDR3 spells CASSERGDGGAPTGEQFF. The CDR3 coding sequence is TGTGCCAGCAGTGAAAGAGGAGACGGGGGGGCCCCGACAGGTGAGCAGTTCTTC.

The chain links TRBV4-1 to TRBJ2-7, with D perhaps matching TRBD2 (6 bases). Germline CDR1 is MGHRA and CDR2 is YSYEKL. V was trimmed by 1 base and J by 5 bases, leaving 15 bases between them. This CDR3 region has 15 residues. The CDR3 sequence is CASSQVNGGADEQYF. The DNA for the CDR3 is TGCGCCAGCAGCCAAGTTAACGGGGGAGCAGACGAGCAGTACTTC.

The rearrangement joins TRBV6-1 to TRBJ2-1, with 10 nucleotides matching TRBD2. CDR3 length: 17 residues. Trimming at V came to 2 bases and at J to 1 base, leaving 5 bases not matched to a gene. Germline lookup yields CDR1 MNHNS and CDR2 SASEGT. CDR3 in amino acids: CASSESTSGLSYNEQFF. CDR3 sequence (DNA): TGTGCCAGCAGTGAATCGACTAGCGGGCTGTCCTACAATGAGCAGTTCTTC.

This rearrangement joins TRBV5-1 to TRBJ2-3, with 8 bases matching TRBD1. CDR1 is SGHRS, CDR2 YFSETQ, per germline. The V gene end was trimmed by 6 bases and the J gene end by 4 bases; junction bases not matched to a gene: 13. This CDR3 is built from 16 residues. In DNA, the CDR3 is TGCGCCAGCACGACCCTTTGGGGACAGGAGGCAGATACGCAGTATTTT. As protein: CASTTLWGQEADTQYF. Combining the CDR3 with reference TRBV5-1 and TRBJ2-3 gives the whole variable domain KAGVTQTPRYLIKTRGQQVTLSCSPISGHRSVSWYQQTPGQGLQFLFEYFSETQRNKGNFPGRFSGRQFSNSRSEMNVSTLELGDSALYLCASTTLWGQEADTQYFGPGTRLTVL.

The J gene is TRBJ1-1, the V gene TRBV6-5; D not certain. Germline CDR1 and CDR2: MNHEY and SVGAGI. With 5 bases removed from V and 4 bases from J, the gap between germline ends came to 14 bases. This CDR3 region has 14 residues. CDR3 coding DNA: TGTGCCAGCAGTCAGACTAGGCTAGCCACTGAAGCTTTCTTT. As protein: CASSQTRLATEAFF.